Following are 7 T cell receptor beta chains from one sample sequenced in a study of vaccination and CD4 T cells after COVID-19. Their antigens remain unidentified. The treatment denotes: approximately 9-day PBMC culture with coronavirus spike peptide pools or control peptides (ViraFEST assay). Oncomine TCR Beta short-read sequencing was applied to DNA from cultured CD4+ T cells. TCRdb itself ran the PCR reads through MiXCR, one entry per CDR3 protein. Among tens of thousands of distinct CDR3 sequences, 50% were seen once, and the ten largest hold under 30%. The sequences come from CD4+ T cells from blood, cultured in vitro, collected before SARS-CoV-2 vaccination. These receptors were collected from a human donor who received a COVID-19 vaccine.

CDR3 bases: TGTGCCAGCAGCTTGAACAGGGGGGTCCAAGAGACCCAGTACTTC. This translates into CASSLNRGVQETQYF. The chain links TRBV11-2 to TRBJ2-5; 8 bases map to TRBD1. V trimming: 3 bases; J trimming: 1 base; junction bases outside the gene matches: 4. CDR1 SGHAT and CDR2 FQNNGV come from the germline V gene. This CDR3 has 15 amino acids.

The chain combines TRBV5-1 with TRBJ2-5; TRBD1 is a possible D gene (6 bases). Deletions cut 1 base from V and 2 bases from J, with 12 bases between. Germline lookup yields CDR1 SGHRS and CDR2 YFSETQ. The CDR3 is made up of 15 amino acids. CDR3 residues: CASSLQTGYQETQYF. The CDR3 coding sequence is TGCGCCAGCAGCTTGCAAACAGGGTATCAAGAGACCCAGTACTTC.

The chain combines TRBV24-1 with TRBJ2-3; 8 bases fit TRBD2. Looked up from germline, CDR1 is KGHDR and CDR2 is SFDVKD. The trim removed 3 bases at V and 2 bases at J, leaving 6 bases unmatched. This CDR3 spans 16 amino acids. Written as DNA, the CDR3 is TGTGCCACCAGTGATCCCCGGCGGGGGGCCACAGATACGCAGTATTTT. As protein: CATSDPRRGATDTQYF.

This clonotype was seen a handful of times. The genes are TRBV2 and TRBJ1-6; D unresolved. The V end lost 0 bases, the J end lost 0 bases, and 6 bases lay between the germline ends. CDR1 is SNHLY, CDR2 FYNNEI, per germline. There are 16 residues in the CDR3. CDR3 nucleotide sequence: TGTGCCAGCAGTGAAGCCCTAATCTCCTATAATTCACCCCTCCACTTT. It specifies CASSEALISYNSPLHF.

This chain links TRBV7-2 with TRBJ2-3, with 11 bases identical to TRBD2. CDR1 SGHTA and CDR2 FQGNSA come from the germline V gene. Germline trimming cut 0 bases from V and 2 bases from J; bases unmatched to any gene: 13. The CDR3 covers 20 residues. CDR3 sequence reads: CASSLARERLAGRPTDTQYF. In nucleotides, the CDR3 is TGTGCCAGCAGCTTAGCCCGGGAACGACTAGCGGGGAGACCCACAGATACGCAGTATTTT.

The J gene is TRBJ1-5, the V gene TRBV12-3 or TRBV12-4, with unresolved D. The CDR3 is 14 amino acids. Deletions cut 7 bases from V and 2 bases from J, with 12 bases between. In DNA, the CDR3 is TGTGCCAGCAATGGAGACGGAGGCAATCAGCCCCAGCATTTT. Protein product: CASNGDGGNQPQHF.

This clonotype occurred a few times. This chain connects TRBV7-9 to TRBJ1-2; D not resolved. Trimming pared 7 bases from V and 4 bases from J, leaving 31 bases between. This CDR3 spans 19 amino acids. The germline CDR1 and CDR2 sequences are SEHNR and FQNEAQ (reference sequence). The CDR3 DNA sequence: TGTGCCAGCACCATAATTTCCCCCAATAAAGACCGGACCCCCTATGGCTACACCTTC. Translated, it gives CASTIISPNKDRTPYGYTF.